This T cell receptor (beta chain) was sequenced for a study of T cell responses to AZD1222 COVID-19 vaccine. Study outcomes and limitations: Repertoire sampling happened only post peak T cell response. Spike-specific TCR breadth and depth went up after people got two AZD1222 doses. Baseline seropositivity occurred in only a handful of AZD1222 recipients.

On this clone itself: Its antigen is currently unknown.

Clones were sequenced by immunoSEQ multiplex PCR, and TCRdb holds only the in-frame ones, with some missing. The sample lists 75,000 to 95,000 clones, 85% occurring once. The CDR3 is made up of 16 amino acids. Germline V gene data show CDR1 as WSHSY and CDR2 as SAAADI. Trimming at V came to 1 base and at J to 3 bases, leaving 3 bases not matched to a gene. The rearrangement joins TRBV10-2 to TRBJ2-7, with 13 bases lining up with TRBD2. This receptor was identified in an adult who received the AZD1222 COVID-19 vaccine. The sequencing here drew on peripheral blood, taken 28 days after the second AZD1222 dose. The CDR3 DNA is TGCGCCAGCAGTGAGTTGGGACTAGCGGGACTCTACGAGCAGTACTTC. Its translation is CASSELGLAGLYEQYF.